This T cell receptor (beta chain) comes out of a study of CD8 T cells in Susac syndrome. Stable or active relapsing-remitting multiple sclerosis, untreated and meeting revised McDonald criteria, defined the controls. It was negative isolation that provided the CD8+ and CD4+ T cells, whereas TEMRA cells were enriched by FACS. V shed 5 bases and J shed 7 bases, with 8 bases lying between them. Germline assignment: CDR1 SGHTA and CDR2 FQGTGA. This CDR3 has 12 residues. After extraction with the RNeasy kit, about 0.5 to 1 ug of the RNA was reverse transcribed using random hexamers. Amplification of TCR beta CDR3 was carried out by immunoSEQ multiplex PCR, which covered 54 Vbeta and 13 Jbeta segments. TCRdb reprocessed the immunoSEQ multiplex PCR reads via MiXCR and lists one record per CDR3 protein. The repertoire consists of some 300,000 distinct CDR3 sequences, with 70% to 90% occurring once and the leading ten covering 0.18%.

General observations from the study: The study conceded that relatively few individuals underwent its TCR sequencing and HLA analysis.

Comments on this clonotype: Its antigen is not identified.

This rearrangement joins TRBV7-3 to TRBJ2-2; D ambiguous. The source material was CD8+ T cells from PBMCs. This receptor was taken from a human donor with multiple sclerosis. The CDR3 coding sequence is TGTGCCAGCAGCACCCCCCACGGGGAGCTGTTTTTT. It yields the protein CASSTPHGELFF.